Following are 28 T cell receptor beta chains from one sample sequenced in a study of blood T cell repertoires in COVID-19. Method: immunoSEQ multiplex PCR; TCRdb's copy keeps in-frame clones and lacks some. The data show over 60,000 clones, with approximately 77% seen just once and about 33% held by the top ten. Sequencing used peripheral blood. The source of these receptors is a human donor in a cohort sampled during active COVID-19.

The chain uses TRBV2 and TRBJ2-1; 7 bases are a match to TRBD2. The CDR3 extends over 16 amino acids. The V segment lost 2 bases and the J segment 7 bases; nucleotides outside the gene matches: 11. Germline V lookup: CDR1 SNHLY, CDR2 FYNNEI. DNA for the CDR3: TGTGCCAGCAGTGAATTCGACGAGCGGGGATATAATGAGCAGTTCTTC. It encodes CASSEFDERGYNEQFF.

The CDR3: CASSQESGNTGELFF. As DNA, the CDR3 is TGCGCCAGCAGCCAAGAGAGCGGGAACACCGGGGAGCTGTTTTTT. V and J are TRBV4-3 and TRBJ2-2; a weak D match, TRBD2 (5 bases). The CDR3 extends over 15 amino acids. Trimming stripped 0 bases from V and 1 base from J, with 6 bases between. Germline CDR1 and CDR2: LGHNA and YSLEER.

This clone occurred a few times. Here the CDR3 DNA reads TGTGCCAGCAGCCATCAGGGGTACTACGAGCAGTACTTC. Translation: CASSHQGYYEQYF. The chain joins TRBV6-2 or TRBV6-3 to TRBJ2-7; D possibly corresponds to TRBD1 (6 bases). V was shortened by 6 bases and J by 3 bases, with 12 bases between the two germline ends. The CDR3 is 13 residues long. Germline V gene data show CDR1 as MNHEY and CDR2 as SVGEGT.

The V gene is TRBV19, the J gene TRBJ2-2, with 8 bases matching TRBD2. The germline V gene encodes CDR1 LNHDA and CDR2 SQIVND (reference sequence). This CDR3 comprises 16 residues. The trim removed 3 bases at V and 4 bases at J, leaving 7 bases unmatched. The CDR3 nucleotides read TGTGCCAGTAGTATTTCAGCGGGAGACGGCACCGGGGAGCTGTTTTTT. It codes for CASSISAGDGTGELFF.

This clone was counted once. The chain is built from TRBV7-9 and TRBJ2-1; no definite D call. CDR1 and CDR2 (germline): SEHNR, FQNEAQ (reference sequence). CDR3 length: 11 amino acids. V gave up 5 bases and J gave up 10 bases, with 9 bases separating them. DNA for the CDR3: TGTGCCAGCAGCCCTCAACTCGAGCAGTTCTTC. It specifies CASSPQLEQFF.

In DNA, the CDR3 is TGCGCCAGCAGCTCGAAGGGGGACAACTATGGCTACACCTTC. Its protein product is CASSSKGDNYGYTF. This chain connects TRBV5-1 to TRBJ1-2, with D possibly TRBD1 on 6 matching bases. The V end was cut by 3 bases, the J end by 2 bases, with 11 bases between. This CDR3 has 14 residues. Germline V gives CDR1 SGHRS, CDR2 YFSETQ.

This clone showed up just a few times. The V call is TRBV5-1, the J call TRBJ1-1; unclear D gene. The CDR3 extends over 15 amino acids. V lost 4 bases and J 0 bases, leaving 13 bases between the germline ends. CDR1 is SGHRS, CDR2 YFSETQ, per germline. CDR3 sequence reads: CASSPTVYMNTEAFF. CDR3 DNA: TGCGCCAGCAGCCCTACGGTATATATGAACACTGAAGCTTTCTTT.

This chain connects TRBV5-1 to TRBJ1-5; the D gene is possibly TRBD1 (5 bases). The ends were cut back, 0 bases at V and 5 bases at J, with 12 bases in the middle. CDR1 and CDR2 from the germline V gene are SGHRS and YFSETQ. The CDR3 spans 15 residues. The CDR3 DNA follows: TGCGCCAGCAGCTTGGGGGGACTGGGATATCAGCCCCAGCATTTT. It codes for CASSLGGLGYQPQHF.

The V and J genes are TRBV7-6 and TRBJ2-7, with TRBD1 identical over 8 bases. Germline CDR1 is SGHVS and CDR2 is FNYEAQ. V dropped 2 bases and J dropped 2; count of bases not matched to a gene: 5. This CDR3 is 15 amino acids long. CDR3 sequence (DNA): TGTGCCAGCAGCTTAACTGACAGGGGTACCTACGAGCAGTACTTC. Translation gives CASSLTDRGTYEQYF.

This chain links TRBV11-2 with TRBJ2-7; 8 nucleotides line up with TRBD1. Germline lookup yields CDR1 SGHAT and CDR2 FQNNGV. This CDR3 is built from 16 residues. Losses at the gene ends were 0 bases for V and 7 bases for J; bases not matched to a gene: 11. The CDR3 bases are TGTGCCAGCAGCTTAGAAGGCGGGCAGGGGGCAGGAGAGCAGTACTTC. Its translation is CASSLEGGQGAGEQYF.

This clone was picked up a small number of times. V and J are TRBV5-5 and TRBJ1-5, with D unclear. V dropped 0 bases and J dropped 7 bases, with 14 bases sitting between them. The germline gives CDR1 SGHKS, CDR2 YYEKEE (reference sequence). This CDR3 region has 15 residues. The CDR3, as DNA: TGTGCCAGCAGCTTGGGACTACAAAGGATGCAGCCCCAGCATTTT. Amino acid sequence: CASSLGLQRMQPQHF.

The chain is built from TRBV27 and TRBJ1-1; D remains unclear. CDR1 and CDR2 (germline): MNHEY, SMNVEV (reference sequence). Trimming took off 6 bases at V and 5 bases at J, with 16 bases between the two ends. This CDR3 has 14 residues. For the CDR3, the DNA is TGTGCCAGCAGCCCCCACGCTTCTAAGACTGAAGCTTTCTTT. Translated: CASSPHASKTEAFF.

This clone was seen a handful of times. The rearrangement uses TRBV12-3 or TRBV12-4 and TRBJ2-1; 8 nucleotides match TRBD2. The CDR3 is made up of 11 amino acids. V shed 3 bases and J 16 bases; nucleotides not matched to a gene: 5. Written as DNA, the CDR3 is TGTGCCAGCAGTTTTGGGACTAGGTTATTCTTC. It specifies CASSFGTRLFF.

The chain has TRBV2 and TRBJ2-7; no reliable D call. The CDR3 runs to 11 residues. Trimming removed 4 bases from V and 3 bases from J, with 4 bases in between. The germline gives CDR1 SNHLY, CDR2 FYNNEI. CDR3 sequence: CASSAGYEQYF. The DNA for the CDR3 is TGTGCCAGCAGTGCGGGCTACGAGCAGTACTTC.

The chain's CDR3 is CATVRSNGNTGELFF. As DNA, the CDR3 is TGTGCCACCGTCCGGAGCAACGGGAACACCGGGGAGCTGTTTTTT. The rearrangement links TRBV28 to TRBJ2-2; the D is unclear. CDR3 length: 15 residues. Germline V gene lookup returns CDR1 MDHEN and CDR2 SYDVKM. Trimming removed 10 bases at V and 1 base at J, with 16 bases between.

The V call is TRBV20-1, the J call TRBJ2-3; the match to TRBD2 covers 14 bases. With 3 bases clipped from V and 1 base from J, the junction kept 6 bases outside the gene matches. Looked up from germline, CDR1 is DFQATT and CDR2 is SNEGSKA (reference sequence). The CDR3 length is 17 residues. CDR3 in amino acids: CSASAGTSGRRTDTQYF. CDR3 nucleotides: TGCAGTGCTAGTGCCGGGACTAGCGGGAGACGCACAGATACGCAGTATTTT.

The chain links TRBV7-8 to TRBJ2-1; tentative D call: TRBD1 (8 bases). The CDR3 contains 14 residues. In germline, CDR1 is SGHVS, CDR2 FQNEAQ. V was clipped by 8 bases and J by 5 bases, with 16 bases between them. The CDR3 nucleotides read TGTGCCAGCGGGGGGGACAGGACCGACAATGAGCAGTTCTTC. It translates to CASGGDRTDNEQFF. The full variable domain, rest sourced from reference TRBV7-8 and TRBJ2-1, is GAGVSQSPRYKVAKRGQDVALRCDPISGHVSLFWYQQALGQGPEFLTYFQNEAQLDKSGLPSDRFFAERPEGSVSTLKIQRTQQEDSAVYLCASGGDRTDNEQFFGPGTRLTVL.

This clone was detected a few times. The V and J genes are TRBV7-9 and TRBJ2-2; D is possibly TRBD1 (6 bases). CDR3 length equals 15 residues. Germline CDR1 and CDR2: SEHNR and FQNEAQ (reference sequence). Trimming removed 5 bases from V and 0 bases from J, with 10 bases in between. As DNA, the CDR3 is TGTGCCAGCAGCAAACAGGGCGCGAACACCGGGGAGCTGTTTTTT. Translating it yields CASSKQGANTGELFF.

This rearrangement joins TRBV5-1 to TRBJ2-5, with a possible D match to TRBD2 (6 bases). Germline V CDR1 and CDR2: SGHRS, YFSETQ. The CDR3 runs 15 residues. The V end lost 4 bases, the J end lost 5 bases, and 18 bases lay between the germline ends. CDR3 coding DNA: TGCGCCAGCAGCAAAGGGGAGGCCCCGTTTGAGACCCAGTACTTC. Its translation: CASSKGEAPFETQYF.

V and J are TRBV2 and TRBJ1-1, with 7 bases matching TRBD1. Germline loops: CDR1 SNHLY, CDR2 FYNNEI. The CDR3 length is 13 residues. The V segment lost 8 bases and the J segment 1 base; nucleotides outside the gene matches: 4. The CDR3 nucleotides read TGTGCCAGCGTGCGACAGGGGAACACTGAAGCTTTCTTT. It specifies CASVRQGNTEAFF.

The chain recombines TRBV20-1 with TRBJ1-2; perhaps TRBD1 as D (5 bases). Between the trimmed V and J ends, which lost 4 bases and 4 bases, there was a span of 7 bases. Germline lookup yields CDR1 DFQATT and CDR2 SNEGSKA (reference sequence). This CDR3 has 11 residues. Here the CDR3 reads CSATGPYGYTF. In nucleotides, the CDR3 is TGCAGTGCTACAGGGCCCTATGGCTACACCTTC.

The rearrangement links TRBV9 to TRBJ1-2; 9 bases match TRBD1. J lost 8 bases, V lost 6 bases, and 5 bases had no gene match. CDR3 size: 12 residues. Looked up from germline, CDR1 is SGDLS and CDR2 is YYNGEE. The CDR3 region is CASTRDREGYTF. DNA for the CDR3: TGTGCCAGCACCAGGGACAGGGAGGGCTACACCTTC.

This clone was seen a handful of times. Other DNA variants within this sample encode the same CDR3. In nucleotides, the CDR3 is TGTGCCAGCAGCGTTGGACAGGGAGCCTACGAGCAGTACTTC. It translates to CASSVGQGAYEQYF. This chain uses TRBV9 with TRBJ2-7, with 8 bases lining up with TRBD1. Trimming cost V 2 bases and J 2 bases; bases outside gene matches: 3. Germline V gene data show CDR1 as SGDLS and CDR2 as YYNGEE. The CDR3 consists of 14 residues.

The chain recombines TRBV19 with TRBJ2-5; D might be TRBD2 (5 bases). Trimming removed 5 bases from V and 4 bases from J, with 17 bases in between. There are 15 residues in the CDR3. CDR1 and CDR2 from the germline V gene are LNHDA and SQIVND (reference sequence). The CDR3 DNA sequence: TGTGCCAGTAGTTCTAGGTCCGCGAGGGCAGAGACCCAGTACTTC. Protein sequence: CASSSRSARAETQYF. The variable domain in full, with the rest retrieved from reference TRBV19 and TRBJ2-5, is DGGITQSPKYLFRKEGQNVTLSCEQNLNHDAMYWYRQDPGQGLRLIYYSQIVNDFQKGDIAEGYSVSREKKESFPLTVTSAQKNPTAFYLCASSSRSARAETQYFGPGTRLLVL.

This chain uses TRBV29-1 with TRBJ1-3; D is undetermined. With 4 bases removed from V and 0 bases from J, the gap between germline ends came to 10 bases. Germline CDR1 is SQVTM and CDR2 is ANQGSEA. The CDR3 consists of 14 residues. As DNA, the CDR3 is TGCAGCGTTGGTTCGGGAATCTCTGGAAACACCATATATTTT. Encoded protein: CSVGSGISGNTIYF.

The chain recombines TRBV12-5 with TRBJ1-4; TRBD1 aligns across 9 bases. V was clipped by 5 bases and J by 8 bases; unmatched bases: 6. There are 14 residues in the CDR3. Germline V gene sequence: CDR1 LGHNT, CDR2 FRNRAP. The CDR3 nucleotides are TGTGCTAGTGGTATGGGACAGGGTCGCGAAAAACTGTTTTTT. It encodes CASGMGQGREKLFF.

V gene TRBV11-2 combines with J gene TRBJ2-1; a possible D gene is TRBD2 (5 bases). The germline V gene has CDR1 SGHAT and CDR2 FQNNGV. The CDR3 length is 15 residues. The ends were cut back, 2 bases at V and 3 bases at J, with 11 bases in the middle. CDR3 bases: TGTGCCAGCAGCTTATTTGGGAGCGTCTACAATGAGCAGTTCTTC. This encodes CASSLFGSVYNEQFF.

The chain joins TRBV10-1 to TRBJ2-1, with TRBD2 as a possible D gene (5 bases). The CDR3 has 13 residues. V was clipped by 4 bases and J by 9 bases, with 13 bases between them. The germline CDR1 and CDR2 sequences are WNHNN and SYGVQD (reference sequence). CDR3 in amino acids: CASSVSRAGEQFF. CDR3 nucleotide sequence: TGCGCCAGCAGTGTATCGAGGGCCGGTGAGCAGTTCTTC.